The T cell receptor beta chain under discussion was sequenced for a study of T cells in narcolepsy. Study overall: Donors had narcolepsy type 1 or type 2, or were healthy controls. Notes on the study in general: Some memory CD4+ repertoires had no autoreactive clone sequences. Reportedly, autoreactive clonotypes were serially detected in patients' blood but not controls'. Comparing one patient's CSF and blood CD4+ clonotypes highlighted HCRT- and TRIB2-specific autoreactive clonotypes.

Here immunoSEQ multiplex PCR was the method, and the copy in TCRdb shows in-frame clones only, minus some. The table has tens of thousands of clones, roughly 62% seen once. Worth noting for this clone: What it binds is not known.

This clonotype was sampled from a human donor in good health. Material for sequencing was memory (CD45RA-) CD4+ T cells from blood.

DNA for the CDR3: TGTGCCAGCAGTGAAGGAGGGACAGGATGGGATACGCAGTATTTT. This gives the protein CASSEGGTGWDTQYF. The chain combines TRBV6-1 with TRBJ2-3; TRBD1 matches at 8 bases. Germline CDR1 is MNHNS and CDR2 is SASEGT. This CDR3 comprises 15 residues. Germline trimming cut 1 base from V and 6 bases from J; bases unmatched to any gene: 6.